This TCR beta chain was sequenced during a study of T-cell reconstitution after alpha-beta-depleted transplantation in children. CDR1 is SGHDT, CDR2 YYEEEE, per germline. CDR3 size: 16 residues. V was pared by 2 bases and J by 12 bases, with 14 bases of the junction left unmatched. The TCRbeta library incorporated unique molecular identifiers. TCRdb itself ran the PCR reads through MiXCR, one entry per CDR3 protein. Seen here are about 340,000 distinct CDR3 sequences, 10% observed once, and the top ten hold 2.4%. This clonotype appeared a few times. This clonotype was obtained from a human donor who donated a stem cell graft to a child with acute lymphoblastic leukemia. V and J are TRBV5-6 and TRBJ2-1; 10 bases match TRBD2. The sequences come from PBMCs from the stem cell graft donor, collected from the stem cell graft. CDR3 sequence reads: CASSFFPSGSGGGQFF. CDR3 bases: TGTGCCAGCAGCTTCTTTCCCAGCGGGAGCGGGGGGGGGCAGTTCTTC.